This TCR beta chain was retrieved from a study of blood T cell repertoires in COVID-19. The table lists this clone with a few counts. The CDR3 is made up of 15 amino acids. Germline lookup yields CDR1 GTSNPN and CDR2 SVGIG (reference sequence). Trimming stripped 5 bases from V and 0 bases from J, with 11 bases between. Original processing notes: Reference gene primer amplification gave nucleated cell count estimates. Using immunoSEQ multiplex PCR, the repertoire was profiled, and TCRdb retains in-frame clones only, with some absent. The V and J calls and clone size come from that table; D and trimming were worked out from the DNA. The table records a few hundred thousand clones, less than 90% of them present only once.

The chain combines TRBV30 with TRBJ1-6; tentatively, D is TRBD1 (5 bases). This TCR was recovered from a woman aged 25 to 45 who had recovered from COVID-19. Sequences were obtained from PBMCs or T cells enriched from blood (not recorded which). The CDR3 bases are TGTGCCTGGTCGGACATCAGCTCCTATAATTCACCCCTCCACTTT. Amino acid sequence: CAWSDISSYNSPLHF.